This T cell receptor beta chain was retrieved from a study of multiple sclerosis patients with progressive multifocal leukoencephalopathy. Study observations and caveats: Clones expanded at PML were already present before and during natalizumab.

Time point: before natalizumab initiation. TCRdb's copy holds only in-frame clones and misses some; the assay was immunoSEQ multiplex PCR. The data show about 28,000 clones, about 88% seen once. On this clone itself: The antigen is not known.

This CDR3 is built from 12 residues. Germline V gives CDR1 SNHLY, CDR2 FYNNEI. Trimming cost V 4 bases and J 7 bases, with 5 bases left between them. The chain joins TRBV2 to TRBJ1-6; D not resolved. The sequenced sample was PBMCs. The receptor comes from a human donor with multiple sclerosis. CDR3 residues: CASSVGNSPLHF. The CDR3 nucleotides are TGTGCCAGCAGTGTGGGGAATTCACCCCTCCACTTT.